This T cell receptor beta chain was captured in a study of radiotherapy plus CTLA-4 blockade in lung cancer. The study, taken as a whole, reports: Researchers report tumor-derived TCR clones expanding in blood after radiotherapy plus ipilimumab.

The CDR3 is 19 amino acids. Germline loops: CDR1 MNHEY, CDR2 SMNVEV (reference sequence). V shed 4 bases and J 4 bases; nucleotides not matched to a gene: 18. About this clone: The antigen is unknown.

Generated by immunoSEQ multiplex PCR, the TCRdb table keeps only in-frame clones and is missing some. The sample has about 95,000 clones, around four fifths seen once. This receptor was taken from a human donor with non-small cell lung cancer who had a partial response to radiotherapy plus ipilimumab. The chain has TRBV27 and TRBJ1-5; 8 bases fit TRBD1. Specimen: peripheral blood, collected from a patient treated with radiotherapy plus ipilimumab. CDR3 sequence: CASSSDLQGVGGGNQPQHF. DNA of the CDR3: TGTGCCAGCAGTTCAGATCTACAGGGGGTGGGGGGGGGTAATCAGCCCCAGCATTTT.